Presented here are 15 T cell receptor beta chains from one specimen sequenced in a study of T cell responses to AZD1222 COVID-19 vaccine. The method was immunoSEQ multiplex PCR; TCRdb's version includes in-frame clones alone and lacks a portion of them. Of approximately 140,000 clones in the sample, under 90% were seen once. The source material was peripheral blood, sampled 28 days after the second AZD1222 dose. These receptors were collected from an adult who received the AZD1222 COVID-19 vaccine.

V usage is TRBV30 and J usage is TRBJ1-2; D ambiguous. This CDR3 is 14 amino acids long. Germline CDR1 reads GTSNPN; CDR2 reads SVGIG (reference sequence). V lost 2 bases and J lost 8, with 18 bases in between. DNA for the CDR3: TGTGCCTGGAGTACCCCCGGGGTGGCGCGGGGCTACACCTTC. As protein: CAWSTPGVARGYTF.

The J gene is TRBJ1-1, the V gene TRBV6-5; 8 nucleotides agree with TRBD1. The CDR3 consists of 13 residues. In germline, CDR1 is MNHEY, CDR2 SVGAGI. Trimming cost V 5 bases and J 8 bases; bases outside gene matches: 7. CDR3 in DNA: TGTGCCAGCAGTCCTCGACAGGGGAGGGAAGCTTTCTTT. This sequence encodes CASSPRQGREAFF.

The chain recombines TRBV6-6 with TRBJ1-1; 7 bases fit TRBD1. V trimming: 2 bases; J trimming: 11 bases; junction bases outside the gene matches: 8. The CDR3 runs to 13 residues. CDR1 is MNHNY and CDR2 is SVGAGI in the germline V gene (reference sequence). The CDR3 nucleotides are TGTGCCAGCAGTTACGACATGACAGGGTTGGCTTTCTTT. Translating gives CASSYDMTGLAFF.

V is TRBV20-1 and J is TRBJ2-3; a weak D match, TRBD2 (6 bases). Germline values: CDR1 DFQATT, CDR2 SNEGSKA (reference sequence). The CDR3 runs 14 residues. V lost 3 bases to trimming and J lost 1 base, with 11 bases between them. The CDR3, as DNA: TGCAGTGCTAGTACGGGACTGCGCACAGATACGCAGTATTTT. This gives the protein CSASTGLRTDTQYF.

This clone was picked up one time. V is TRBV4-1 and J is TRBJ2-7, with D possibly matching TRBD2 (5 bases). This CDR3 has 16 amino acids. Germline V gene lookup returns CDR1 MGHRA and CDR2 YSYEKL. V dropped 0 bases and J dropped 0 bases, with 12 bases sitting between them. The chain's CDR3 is CASSQDTGYTSYEQYF. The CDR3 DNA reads TGCGCCAGCAGCCAAGATACGGGATATACCTCCTACGAGCAGTACTTC.

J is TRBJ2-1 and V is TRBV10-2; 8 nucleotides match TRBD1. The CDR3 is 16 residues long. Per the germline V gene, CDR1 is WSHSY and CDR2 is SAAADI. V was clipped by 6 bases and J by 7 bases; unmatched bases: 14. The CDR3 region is CASRQGGRIFKNEQFF. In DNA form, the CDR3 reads TGCGCCAGCAGACAGGGGGGTAGGATTTTTAAAAATGAGCAGTTCTTC.

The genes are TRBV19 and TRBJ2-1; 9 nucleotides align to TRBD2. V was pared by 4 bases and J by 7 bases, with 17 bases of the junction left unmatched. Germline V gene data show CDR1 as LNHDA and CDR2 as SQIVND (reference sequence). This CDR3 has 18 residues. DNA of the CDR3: TGTGCCAGTAGTACCGGCCTTTTGGGCGGGAGGGCCAGGAATGAGCAGTTCTTC. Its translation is CASSTGLLGGRARNEQFF.

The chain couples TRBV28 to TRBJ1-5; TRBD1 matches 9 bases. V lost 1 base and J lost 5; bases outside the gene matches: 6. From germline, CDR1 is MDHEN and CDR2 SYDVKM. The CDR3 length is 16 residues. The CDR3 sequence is CASSLFAGTGYQPQHF. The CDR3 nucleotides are TGTGCCAGCAGTTTATTCGCCGGGACAGGGTATCAGCCCCAGCATTTT.

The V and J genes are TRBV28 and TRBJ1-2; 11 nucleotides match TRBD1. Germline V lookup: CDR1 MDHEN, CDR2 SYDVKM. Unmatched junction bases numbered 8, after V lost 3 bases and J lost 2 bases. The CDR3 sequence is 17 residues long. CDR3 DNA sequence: TGTGCCAGCAGTTTTACCGGGGGGACAGGGGGGAACTATGGCTACACCTTC. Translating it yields CASSFTGGTGGNYGYTF.

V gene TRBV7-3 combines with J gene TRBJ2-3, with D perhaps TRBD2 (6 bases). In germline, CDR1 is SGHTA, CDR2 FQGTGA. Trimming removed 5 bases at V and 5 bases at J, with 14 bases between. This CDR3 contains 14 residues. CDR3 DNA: TGTGCCAGCAGCCCCAGTGCGGGGCGAGATACGCAGTATTTT. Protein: CASSPSAGRDTQYF.

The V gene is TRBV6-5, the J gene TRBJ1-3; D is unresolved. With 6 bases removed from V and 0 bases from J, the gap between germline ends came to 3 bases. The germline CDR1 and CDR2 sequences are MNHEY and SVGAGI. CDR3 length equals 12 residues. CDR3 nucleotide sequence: TGTGCCAGCAGGTTCTCTGGAAACACCATATATTTT. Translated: CASRFSGNTIYF.

Here the CDR3 DNA reads TGTGCCAGTAGTTCCCGGGGGACCTCCTACGAGCAGTACTTC. Protein sequence: CASSSRGTSYEQYF. The rearrangement links TRBV19 to TRBJ2-7, with D possibly being TRBD2 (6 bases). This CDR3 region has 14 residues. The germline CDR1 and CDR2 sequences are LNHDA and SQIVND (reference sequence). Trimming removed 5 bases at V and 0 bases at J, with 11 bases between.

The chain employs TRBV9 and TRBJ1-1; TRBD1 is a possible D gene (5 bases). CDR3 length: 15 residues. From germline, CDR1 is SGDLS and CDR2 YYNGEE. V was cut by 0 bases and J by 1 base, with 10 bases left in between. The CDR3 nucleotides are TGTGCCAGCAGCGTAGACGGGGGAACGAACACTGAAGCTTTCTTT. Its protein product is CASSVDGGTNTEAFF. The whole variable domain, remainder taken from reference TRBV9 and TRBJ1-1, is DSGVTQTPKHLITATGQRVTLRCSPRSGDLSVYWYQQSLDQGLQFLIQYYNGEERAKGNILERFSAQQFPDLHSELNLSSLELGDSALYFCASSVDGGTNTEAFFGQGTRLTVV.

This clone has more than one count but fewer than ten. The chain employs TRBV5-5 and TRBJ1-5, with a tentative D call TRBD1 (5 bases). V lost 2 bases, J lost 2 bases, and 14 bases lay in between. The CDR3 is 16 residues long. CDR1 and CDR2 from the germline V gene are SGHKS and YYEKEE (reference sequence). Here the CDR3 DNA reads TGTGCCAGCAGCTTCAACAGGTTTTTGGGCAATCAGCCCCAGCATTTT. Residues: CASSFNRFLGNQPQHF.

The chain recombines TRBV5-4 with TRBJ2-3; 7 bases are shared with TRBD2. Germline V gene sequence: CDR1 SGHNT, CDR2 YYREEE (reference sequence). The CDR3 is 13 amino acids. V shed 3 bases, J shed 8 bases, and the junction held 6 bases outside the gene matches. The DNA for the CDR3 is TGTGCCAGCAGCTGGAGCAGGGAGGGTACGCAGTATTTT. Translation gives CASSWSREGTQYF.